What follows are 25 T cell receptor beta chains derived from one specimen sequenced in a study of cytomegalovirus exposure and HLA in healthy donors. The PCR used 60 Vbeta and 13 Jbeta primers. Profiled with immunoSEQ multiplex PCR; TCRdb holds only in-frame clones, not every one. The table shows around 130,000 clones, with roughly 65% occurring only once. The material sequenced was PBMCs. The receptors were gathered from a woman in her 30s in good health and CMV-seronegative.

The chain recombines TRBV6-6 with TRBJ2-7; the match to TRBD1 covers 9 bases. CDR3 size: 14 residues. The J segment lost 2 bases and the V segment lost 7 bases, leaving 6 bases of the junction unmatched. Germline V gene sequence: CDR1 MNHNY, CDR2 SVGAGI (reference sequence). The CDR3 DNA is TGTGCCAGCATCTCGGACAGGGGCCCCTACGAGCAGTACGTC. As protein: CASISDRGPYEQYV.

The rearrangement joins TRBV6-5 to TRBJ1-1; 7 nucleotides match TRBD1. V lost 6 bases to trimming and J lost 2 bases; unmatched junction nucleotides: 6. The CDR3 sequence is 14 residues long. CDR1 and CDR2 (germline): MNHEY, SVGAGI. CDR3 residues: CASRKGQTNTEAFF. CDR3 DNA: TGTGCCAGCAGAAAGGGACAGACAAACACTGAAGCTTTCTTT.

This clone was counted only a few times. The CDR3 DNA reads as TGTGCCAGCAGCCAAGGCTCAGGCAACTACGAGCAGTACTTC. This translates into CASSQGSGNYEQYF. V is TRBV4-2 and J is TRBJ2-7; no reliable D call. The CDR3 length is 14 residues. Deletions cut 1 base from V and 3 bases from J, with 10 bases between. CDR1 and CDR2 from the germline V gene are LGHNA and YNFKEQ.

V is TRBV6-1 and J is TRBJ2-5; TRBD1 matches 7 bases. The CDR3 contains 14 residues. Germline loops: CDR1 MNHNS, CDR2 SASEGT. V gave up 6 bases and J gave up 3 bases; unmatched junction bases: 7. CDR3 sequence: CASRKTGIEETQYF. CDR3 in DNA: TGTGCCAGCAGGAAGACAGGGATAGAAGAGACCCAGTACTTC.

To note about this clone: Other DNA sequences from this sample encode an identical CDR3 as well. The chain is built from TRBV6-1 and TRBJ1-2; no reliable D call. The germline V gene has CDR1 MNHNS and CDR2 SASEGT. The CDR3 extends over 12 amino acids. V was cut by 2 bases and J by 3 bases, with 4 bases left in between. The CDR3 protein is CASSETDYGYTF. The CDR3 DNA follows: TGTGCCAGCAGTGAAACGGACTATGGCTACACCTTC.

The genes are TRBV29-1 and TRBJ2-7; 7 bases match TRBD2. CDR1 is SQVTM and CDR2 is ANQGSEA in the germline V gene. This CDR3 region has 13 residues. V gave up 5 bases and J gave up 2 bases; unmatched junction bases: 6. CDR3 sequence (DNA): TGCAGCGTTAGCCTAGCGGAGCCCTACGAGCAGTACTTC. It specifies CSVSLAEPYEQYF.

This sequence joins TRBV4-2 and TRBJ2-7; TRBD2 is a possible D gene (5 bases). Trimming removed 4 bases from V and 0 bases from J, with 10 bases in between. The length of the CDR3 is 14 residues. Germline CDR1 and CDR2: LGHNA and YNFKEQ. The DNA of the CDR3 is TGTGCCAGCAGCCGGGGAGACAACTCCTACGAGCAGTACTTC. Its translation is CASSRGDNSYEQYF.

This clone showed up just a few times. The chain links TRBV2 to TRBJ2-3; 7 bases are a match to TRBD1. After removal of 7 bases from V and 0 bases from J, the junction contained 4 bases not matched to a gene. This CDR3 contains 14 residues. The V gene's germline CDR1 is SNHLY and CDR2 FYNNEI. The CDR3 region has the DNA TGTGCCAGCAAACCGGGACAGAGCACAGATACGCAGTATTTT. The encoded protein is CASKPGQSTDTQYF.

The gene calls are TRBV5-6 and TRBJ2-3; TRBD2 matches at 11 bases. The V and J ends lost 4 bases and 4 bases, in that order; junction bases with no gene match: 14. This CDR3 is 18 amino acids long. Germline V gives CDR1 SGHDT, CDR2 YYEEEE. The DNA for the CDR3 is TGTGCCAGCAGCCCCTTATCCTCCCTAGCGGGGGGTGCAGATACGCAGTATTTT. Translation: CASSPLSSLAGGADTQYF. Together with reference TRBV5-6 and TRBJ2-3, the CDR3 gives the full variable domain: DAGVTQSPTHLIKTRGQQVTLRCSPKSGHDTVSWYQQALGQGPQFIFQYYEEEERQRGNFPDRFSGHQFPNYSSELNVNALLLGDSALYLCASSPLSSLAGGADTQYFGPGTRLTVL.

The V and J genes are TRBV6-1 and TRBJ2-7; D is undetermined. CDR1 MNHNS and CDR2 SASEGT come from the germline V gene. Deletions cut 8 bases from V and 4 bases from J, with 9 bases between. CDR3 length equals 11 residues. The CDR3 region is CASDGLYEQYF. The CDR3, as DNA: TGTGCCAGCGATGGCTTGTACGAGCAGTACTTC.

The genes are TRBV7-2 and TRBJ1-5; 7 positions match TRBD1. The CDR3 runs 12 residues. Trimming took 8 bases from V and 7 from J; bases not matched to a gene: 5. CDR1 is SGHTA, CDR2 FQGNSA, per germline. The CDR3 DNA follows: TGTGCCAGCGCTGAGGGGGCCCAGCCCCAGCATTTT. Its protein product is CASAEGAQPQHF.

The gene calls are TRBV5-1 and TRBJ1-3; no reliable D call. The CDR3 is 15 amino acids. Deletions cut 3 bases from V and 0 bases from J, with 10 bases between. Germline-derived CDR1 and CDR2 are SGHRS and YFSETQ. The CDR3 reads CASSSSTFSGNTIYF. The CDR3 nucleotides are TGCGCCAGCAGCTCAAGCACCTTCTCTGGAAACACCATATATTTT. Filled out from reference TRBV5-1 and TRBJ1-3, the complete variable domain reads KAGVTQTPRYLIKTRGQQVTLSCSPISGHRSVSWYQQTPGQGLQFLFEYFSETQRNKGNFPGRFSGRQFSNSRSEMNVSTLELGDSALYLCASSSSTFSGNTIYFGEGSWLTVV.

This clone has only a few counts. This sequence joins TRBV28 and TRBJ2-7; 9 bases fit TRBD1. CDR3 length equals 15 residues. Germline trimming cut 6 bases from V and 2 bases from J; bases unmatched to any gene: 8. Germline lookup yields CDR1 MDHEN and CDR2 SYDVKM. DNA for the CDR3: TGTGCCAGCAGACCTGGTGGGACAGGGACCTACGAGCAGTACGTC. This encodes CASRPGGTGTYEQYV.

This clone was observed once. The V gene is TRBV2, the J gene TRBJ1-5, with 8 bases matching TRBD1. Trimming removed 7 bases from V and 3 bases from J; junction bases left unmatched: 5. The CDR3 extends over 14 amino acids. Germline V CDR1 and CDR2: SNHLY, FYNNEI. CDR3 nucleotides: TGTGCCAGCACCCGACAGGGGAACAATCAGCCCCAGCATTTT. Residues: CASTRQGNNQPQHF.

CDR3 in DNA: TGTGCCAGCAGTCAAGGGAGCCCGAACACCGGGGAGCTGTTTTTT. Protein product: CASSQGSPNTGELFF. The rearrangement joins TRBV2 to TRBJ2-2; D may be TRBD2 (5 bases). The CDR3 loop spans 15 amino acids. The V gene lost 5 bases and the J gene lost 0 bases, with 10 bases spanning the gap. Germline V gene lookup returns CDR1 SNHLY and CDR2 FYNNEI.

J is TRBJ1-3 and V is TRBV28; D not certain. The CDR3 length is 16 residues. V dropped 6 bases and J dropped 3 bases, with 18 bases sitting between them. Germline V gene lookup returns CDR1 MDHEN and CDR2 SYDVKM. CDR3 in amino acids: CASRGVRAGRGNTIYF. CDR3 DNA: TGTGCCAGCAGGGGAGTGCGGGCTGGGCGTGGAAACACCATATATTTT.

V usage is TRBV30 and J usage is TRBJ2-5; D may be TRBD2 (6 bases). V was clipped by 5 bases and J by 4 bases, with 14 bases between them. The CDR3 consists of 13 residues. Germline lookup yields CDR1 GTSNPN and CDR2 SVGIG (reference sequence). CDR3 sequence: CAWGGAVGETQYF. In DNA, the CDR3 is TGTGCCTGGGGAGGGGCCGTGGGAGAGACCCAGTACTTC.

This clone has a handful of counts. The chain combines TRBV9 with TRBJ2-1; D remains unclear. Per the germline V gene, CDR1 is SGDLS and CDR2 is YYNGEE. This CDR3 spans 14 amino acids. V was clipped by 7 bases and J by 4 bases, with 15 bases between them. CDR3: CASLARLPYNEQFF. Written as DNA, the CDR3 is TGTGCCAGCTTGGCTAGACTCCCTTACAATGAGCAGTTCTTC.

Worth noting for this clone: The junction differs from germline at one of its ends, possibly a read error. This sample includes further DNA sequences coding for the same CDR3. This chain joins TRBV7-7 and TRBJ2-3; D gene uncertain. The germline gives CDR1 SSHAT, CDR2 FNYEAQ (reference sequence). The CDR3 has 16 amino acids. The CDR3 reads CASSLGMTTGTDTQYF. The CDR3 DNA is TGTGCTAGCAGCTTAGGGATGACAACGGGCACAGATACGCAGTATTTT.

This chain links TRBV6-1 with TRBJ1-2; D unclear. Germline values: CDR1 MNHNS, CDR2 SASEGT. With 1 base removed from V and 7 bases from J, the gap between germline ends came to 7 bases. The CDR3 is 12 residues long. The CDR3 is CASSEVSGGYTF. The CDR3 nucleotides read TGTGCCAGCAGTGAAGTTTCCGGTGGCTACACCTTC.

The chain links TRBV18 to TRBJ1-2; no clear D. Germline loops: CDR1 KGHSH, CDR2 LQKENI. The CDR3 covers 12 residues. The germline V and J ends were trimmed by 5 bases and 8 bases, with 12 bases remaining between them. In nucleotides, the CDR3 is TGTGCCAGCTCATGGATCCGGGAGGGCTACACCTTC. It is translated as CASSWIREGYTF.

This rearrangement joins TRBV5-6 to TRBJ2-7; D gene unclear. Per the germline V gene, CDR1 is SGHDT and CDR2 is YYEEEE. The CDR3 runs to 14 residues. Trimming cost V 2 bases and J 1 base, with 10 bases left between them. The CDR3 DNA reads as TGTGCCAGCAGCTTAATATCGAGATCCTACGAGCAGTACTTC. Its translation: CASSLISRSYEQYF.

The chain joins TRBV10-3 to TRBJ2-3; the match to TRBD2 covers 10 bases. CDR1 ENHRY and CDR2 SYGVKD come from the germline V gene. This CDR3 region has 14 residues. V shed 5 bases and J 2 bases; nucleotides not matched to a gene: 1. CDR3 residues: CAISSGGDTDTQYF. CDR3 nucleotides: TGTGCCATCAGTAGCGGGGGGGACACAGATACGCAGTATTTT.

In its sample, this clone was seen a few times. This CDR3 is also generated by other DNA sequences in the sample. This chain connects TRBV7-9 to TRBJ1-1; D not resolved. V lost 1 base and J 4 bases, leaving 7 bases between the germline ends. This CDR3 is 13 amino acids long. Germline lookup yields CDR1 SEHNR and CDR2 FQNEAQ (reference sequence). CDR3 nucleotide sequence: TGTGCCAGCAGCTTAGGGGGAGGCACTGAAGCTTTCTTT. It codes for CASSLGGGTEAFF.

In its sample, this clone was seen a few times. The chain recombines TRBV28 with TRBJ1-4, with 9 bases matching TRBD1. Trimming removed 2 bases from V and 8 bases from J; junction bases left unmatched: 6. The CDR3 totals 15 residues. Germline loops: CDR1 MDHEN, CDR2 SYDVKM. The CDR3: CASSLGTGSREKLFF. The CDR3 DNA is TGTGCCAGCAGTTTAGGGACAGGGTCTAGGGAAAAACTGTTTTTT.